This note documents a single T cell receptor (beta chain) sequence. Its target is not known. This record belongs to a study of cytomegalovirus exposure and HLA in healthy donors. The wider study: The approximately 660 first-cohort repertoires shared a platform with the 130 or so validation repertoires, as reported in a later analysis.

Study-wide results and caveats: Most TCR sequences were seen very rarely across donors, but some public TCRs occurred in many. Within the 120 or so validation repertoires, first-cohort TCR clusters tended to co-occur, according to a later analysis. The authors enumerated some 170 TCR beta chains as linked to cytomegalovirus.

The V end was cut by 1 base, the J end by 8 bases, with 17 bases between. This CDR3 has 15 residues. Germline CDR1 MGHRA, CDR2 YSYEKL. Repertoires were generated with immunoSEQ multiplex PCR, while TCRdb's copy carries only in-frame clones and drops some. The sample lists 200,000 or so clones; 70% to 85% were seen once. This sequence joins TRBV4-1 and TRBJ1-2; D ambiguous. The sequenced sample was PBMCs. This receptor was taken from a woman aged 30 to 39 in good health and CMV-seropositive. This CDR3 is CASSQAGGPPGGYTF. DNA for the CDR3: TGCGCCAGCAGCCAAGCTGGCGGCCCCCCCGGGGGCTACACCTTC.